This T cell receptor beta chain appears in the sequencing data of a study of identical twins. TCRdb reprocessed the 5' RACE reads with MiXCR, giving one entry per CDR3 protein. In the table there are 600,000 to 850,000 distinct CDR3 sequences, about 18% of which are singletons. In the case of this clonotype: Germline is not matched at one junction end, which may reflect a read error.

The V gene's germline CDR1 is LGHNA and CDR2 YSLEER. The CDR3 contains 15 residues. The data were also submitted as part of a second study, on T cells expressing NK-cell markers.

The sequencing sample was made of PBMCs. The chain carries TRBV4-3 and TRBJ2-7; TRBD2 aligns across 13 bases. This clonotype originated in a woman aged 18-35 years in good health. CDR3 DNA: TGCGCCAGCAGCCTAAGACTAGCGGGAGGTCACGAGCTGTACTTC. Its translation is CASSLRLAGGHELYF.